This T cell receptor beta chain was found in a study of cytomegalovirus exposure and HLA in healthy donors. The PCR had 60 Vbeta and 13 Jbeta primers. Method: immunoSEQ multiplex PCR; TCRdb's copy keeps in-frame clones and lacks some. The sample includes about 200,000 clones, 87% seen only once; the top ten take about 1.1%. This CDR3 has 14 residues. V lost 7 bases and J lost 0, with 13 bases in between. Germline-derived CDR1 and CDR2 are MDHEN and SYDVKM. This receptor was identified in a boy younger than 10 in good health and CMV-seronegative. Sequences were obtained from PBMCs. V usage is TRBV28 and J usage is TRBJ2-7; tentative D call: TRBD2 (6 bases). The CDR3 DNA follows: TGTGCCAGCACCACCGGGACTGCCTCCTACGAGCAGTACTTC. Protein: CASTTGTASYEQYF.